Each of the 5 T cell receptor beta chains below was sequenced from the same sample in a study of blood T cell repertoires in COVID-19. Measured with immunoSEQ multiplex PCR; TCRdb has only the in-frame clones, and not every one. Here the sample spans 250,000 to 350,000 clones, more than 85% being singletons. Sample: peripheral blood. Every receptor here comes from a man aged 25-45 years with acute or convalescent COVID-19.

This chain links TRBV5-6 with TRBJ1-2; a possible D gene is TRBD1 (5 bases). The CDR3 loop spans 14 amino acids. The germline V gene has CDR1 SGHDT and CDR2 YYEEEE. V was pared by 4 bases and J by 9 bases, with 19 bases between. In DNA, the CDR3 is TGTGCCAGCAGCCTTATTACCCAGGGTTGGAGCTACACCTTC. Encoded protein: CASSLITQGWSYTF.

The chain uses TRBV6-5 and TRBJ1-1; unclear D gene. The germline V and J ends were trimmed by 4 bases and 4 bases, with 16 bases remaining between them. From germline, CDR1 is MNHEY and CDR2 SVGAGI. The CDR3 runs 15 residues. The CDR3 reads CASSSPPGRSTEAFF. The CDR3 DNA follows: TGTGCCAGCAGTTCCCCGCCGGGTAGGAGCACTGAAGCTTTCTTT.

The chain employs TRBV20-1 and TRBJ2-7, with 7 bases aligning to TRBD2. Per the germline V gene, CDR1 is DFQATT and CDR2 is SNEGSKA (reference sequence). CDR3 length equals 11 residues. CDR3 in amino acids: CSGEGEYEQYF. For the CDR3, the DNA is TGCAGCGGGGAGGGAGAGTACGAGCAGTACTTC.

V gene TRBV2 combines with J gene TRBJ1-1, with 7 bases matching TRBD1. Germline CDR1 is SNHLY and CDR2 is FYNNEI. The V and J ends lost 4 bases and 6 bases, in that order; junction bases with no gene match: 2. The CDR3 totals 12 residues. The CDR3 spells CASSGGTAEAFF. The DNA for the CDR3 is TGTGCCAGCAGTGGGGGGACAGCTGAAGCTTTCTTT.

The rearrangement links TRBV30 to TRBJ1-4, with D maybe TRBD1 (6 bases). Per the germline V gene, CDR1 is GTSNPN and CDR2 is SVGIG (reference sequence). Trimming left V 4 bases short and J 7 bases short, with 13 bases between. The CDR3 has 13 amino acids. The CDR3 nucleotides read TGTGCCTGGAAGCTACAGGGCGTTGAAAAACTGTTTTTT. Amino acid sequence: CAWKLQGVEKLFF. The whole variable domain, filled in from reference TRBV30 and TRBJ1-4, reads SQTIHQWPATLVQPVGSPLSLECTVEGTSNPNLYWYRQAAGRGLQLLFYSVGIGQISSEVPQNLSASRPQDRQFILSSKKLLLSDSGFYLCAWKLQGVEKLFFGSGTQLSVL.